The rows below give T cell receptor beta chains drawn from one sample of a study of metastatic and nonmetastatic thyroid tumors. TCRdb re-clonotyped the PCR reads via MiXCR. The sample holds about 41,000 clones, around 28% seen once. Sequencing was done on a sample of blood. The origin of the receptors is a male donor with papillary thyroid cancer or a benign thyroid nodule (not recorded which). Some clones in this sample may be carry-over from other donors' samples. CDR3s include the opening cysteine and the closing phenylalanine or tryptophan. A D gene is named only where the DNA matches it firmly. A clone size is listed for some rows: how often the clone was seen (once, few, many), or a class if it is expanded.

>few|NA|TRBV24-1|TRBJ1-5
TGTGCCACCAGTGATACCTCCGGGGGTCGCAATCAGCCCCAGCATTTT
CATSDTSGGRNQPQHF
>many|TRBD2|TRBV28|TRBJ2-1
TGTGCCAGCGTAACTAGCGGGACCTACAATGAGCAGTTCTTC
CASVTSGTYNEQFF
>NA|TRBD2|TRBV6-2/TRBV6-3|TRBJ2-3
TGTGCCAGCAGTTCCTCTAGCGGGGGGACCACAGATACGCAGTATTTT
CASSSSSGGTTDTQYF
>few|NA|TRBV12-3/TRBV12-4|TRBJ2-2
TGTGCCAGCAGTCCGCGGTGGGGGGCGACGAACACCTGGGGGCTGTTTTTT
CASSPRWGATNTWGLFF
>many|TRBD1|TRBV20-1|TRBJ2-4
TGCAGTGCTAGAGGATGGACAGGGGGCTCGGGAAACATTCAGTACTTC
CSARGWTGGSGNIQYF
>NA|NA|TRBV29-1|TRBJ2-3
TGCAGCGTTGATCGTGGGAGAATGGATACGCAGTATTTT
CSVDRGRMDTQYF
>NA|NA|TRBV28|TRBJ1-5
TGTGCCACCAGTTTTGTTCTGACAGGAAATCAGCCCCCGCTTTTT
CATSFVLTGNQPPLF
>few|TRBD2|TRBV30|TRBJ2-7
TGTGCCTGGGCAAGCGGGAGTACTTACGAGCAGTACTTC
CAWASGSTYEQYF
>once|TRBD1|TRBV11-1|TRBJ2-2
TGTGCCAGCAGCTCTCGACAGGGGACCGGGGAGCTGTTTTTT
CASSSRQGTGELFF
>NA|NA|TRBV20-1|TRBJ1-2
TGCAGTGCCACTAAGAGACAGTATGGCTACACCTTC
CSATKRQYGYTF
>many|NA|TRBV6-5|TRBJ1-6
TGTGCCAGCAGTTACTCGGGGTTTGGCTCCTATAATTCACCCCTCCACTTT
CASSYSGFGSYNSPLHF
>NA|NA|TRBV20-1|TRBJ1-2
TGCAGTGCTAGAAGTTTTTGGGGCGTCGGTGGCTACACCTTC
CSARSFWGVGGYTF
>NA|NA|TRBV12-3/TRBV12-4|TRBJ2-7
TGTGCCAGCAGCTCCGGGACACTCTCCGAGCAGTACTTC
CASSSGTLSEQYF
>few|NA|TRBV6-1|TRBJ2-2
TGTGCCGTCCTAATCACGGGCTCTGGGGACACCGGGGAGCTGTTTTTT
CAVLITGSGDTGELFF
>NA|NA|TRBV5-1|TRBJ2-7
TGCGCCAGCAGTAGCCCCTCCGTGGACGAGCAGTACTTC
CASSSPSVDEQYF
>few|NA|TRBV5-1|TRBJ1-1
TGCGCCAGCAGGCAGCTGAACACTGAAGCTTTCTTT
CASRQLNTEAFF
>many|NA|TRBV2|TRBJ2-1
TGTGCCAACCGCCCGGGGACGACGAATGAGCAGTTCTTC
CANRPGTTNEQFF
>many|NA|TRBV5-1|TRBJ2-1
TGCGCCAGCAGGAGCTCGGGCGACCCTTTCAATGAGCAGTTCTTC
CASRSSGDPFNEQFF
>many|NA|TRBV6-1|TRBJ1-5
TGTGCCAGCAGTGACTCCCAGGCAGCCCAGCATTTT
CASSDSQAAQHF
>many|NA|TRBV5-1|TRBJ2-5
TGCGCCAGCAGTTGGGGGTACCAGGAGACCCAGTACTTC
CASSWGYQETQYF
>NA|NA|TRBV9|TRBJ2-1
TGTGCCAGCAGCGTATGGGCTCTTCCCTACAGTGAGCAGTTCTTC
CASSVWALPYSEQFF
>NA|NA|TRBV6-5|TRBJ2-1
TGTGCAAGCAGTTACCCGGACTGGGGGGGCTACCATGAGCAGTTCTTC
CASSYPDWGGYHEQFF
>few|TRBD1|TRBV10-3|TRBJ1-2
TGTGCCATCAGTTCGTACAGGGGGTATTGCTACACCTTC
CAISSYRGYCYTF
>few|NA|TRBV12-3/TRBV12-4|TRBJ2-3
TGTGCCAGCAGTTTGGGCGGAAGCACAGATACGCAGTATTTT
CASSLGGSTDTQYF
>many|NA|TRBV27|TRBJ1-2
TGTGCCAGCAGTTTATCGGGCCGGAATGACTATGGCTACACCTTC
CASSLSGRNDYGYTF
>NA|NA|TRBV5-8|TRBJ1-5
TGTGCCAGCAGCCCGACCTTTATTGCCCAGCATTTT
CASSPTFIAQHF
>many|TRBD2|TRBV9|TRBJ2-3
TGTGCCAGCAGCGTAGGGGCTAGCGGGGGTGTTACAGATACGCAGTATTTT
CASSVGASGGVTDTQYF
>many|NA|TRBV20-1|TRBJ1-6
TGCAGTGCTACCACCATACGGGGGCAGAGTTATAATTCACCCCTCCACTTT
CSATTIRGQSYNSPLHF
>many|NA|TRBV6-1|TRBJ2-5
TGTGCCAGCAGCCCAGGCCGATTAACCCAGTACTTC
CASSPGRLTQYF
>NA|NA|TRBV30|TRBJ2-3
TGTGCCTGGAGCGGTGGGAAGGGTACAGATACGCAGTATTTT
CAWSGGKGTDTQYF
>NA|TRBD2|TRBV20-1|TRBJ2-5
TGCAGTGCTAGAGGCTTAGCGGGGGGGGATTCAGAGACCCAGTACTTC
CSARGLAGGDSETQYF
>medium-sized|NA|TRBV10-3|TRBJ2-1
TGTGCCATCAGTGAGTCGGGGGGATCCTCCTACAATGAGCAGTTCTTC
CAISESGGSSYNEQFF
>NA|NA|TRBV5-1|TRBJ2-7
TGCGCCAGCAGCTCAGCCGGGAGTCTCTACGAGCAGTACTTC
CASSSAGSLYEQYF
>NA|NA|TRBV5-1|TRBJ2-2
TGCGCAAGCAGTGTTGGAACCACGTACACCGGGGAGCTGTTTTTT
CASSVGTTYTGELFF
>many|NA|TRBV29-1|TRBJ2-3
TGCAGCGTTTCTAGCGGGACAGGGCCAGATACGCAGTATTTT
CSVSSGTGPDTQYF
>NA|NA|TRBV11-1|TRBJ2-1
TGTGCCAGCAGCTTATCGCTTTCAGGGGCGTACAATGAGCAGTTCTTC
CASSLSLSGAYNEQFF
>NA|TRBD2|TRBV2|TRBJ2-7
TGTGCCAGCAGTGACGGGGGGAGTACCTACGAGCAGTACTTC
CASSDGGSTYEQYF
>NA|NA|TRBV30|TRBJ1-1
TGTGTCTGGAGCCTACAGATTATTTCTGAAGCTTTCTTT
CVWSLQIISEAFF
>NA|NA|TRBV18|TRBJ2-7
TGTGCCAGCTCACCCGGCGGAGGGCGATACTACGAGCAGTACTTC
CASSPGGGRYYEQYF
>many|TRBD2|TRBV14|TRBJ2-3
TGTGCCAGCAGCCGGGAGACTAGCGGGGGACCTGAGAATACGCAGTATTTT
CASSRETSGGPENTQYF